The 10 T cell receptor beta chains given below trace back to one sample, sequenced in a study of T cell clonotyping in hematopoietic cell transplantation. The time point denotes: recipient sample about 28 days before transplant, after cytoreduction. Profiled with immunoSEQ multiplex PCR; TCRdb holds only in-frame clones, not every one. The table lists tens of thousands of clones, 85% to 90% of them singletons. This specimen was peripheral blood mononuclear cells, taken before stem cell transplant. All receptors derive from a man in his 60s with biphenotypic leukemia. Some clones in this sample may be carry-over from other donors' samples.

The rearrangement uses TRBV7-6 and TRBJ1-5, with D maybe TRBD1 (6 bases). Trimming took off 5 bases at V and 9 bases at J, with 14 bases between the two ends. From germline, CDR1 is SGHVS and CDR2 FNYEAQ. This CDR3 is 13 amino acids long. Here the CDR3 DNA reads TGTGCCAGCAGCCCGGGGGCCCAAGGGCCCCAGCATTTT. It yields the protein CASSPGAQGPQHF.

V is TRBV27 and J is TRBJ2-5; D tentatively reads TRBD1 or TRBD2 (5 bases each). Trimming took 6 bases from V and 1 from J, leaving 15 bases between them. The germline CDR1 and CDR2 sequences are MNHEY and SMNVEV (reference sequence). The CDR3 has 15 residues. The CDR3 sequence is CASSPFPGRQETQYF. For the CDR3, the DNA is TGTGCCAGCAGCCCGTTTCCGGGGCGCCAAGAGACCCAGTACTTC.

This clone was seen only once. The genes are TRBV30 and TRBJ2-3, with TRBD2 as a possible D gene (6 bases). Germline assignment: CDR1 GTSNPN and CDR2 SVGIG (reference sequence). The CDR3 sequence is 14 residues long. V gave up 1 base and J gave up 2 bases, with 10 bases separating them. DNA of the CDR3: TGTGCCTGGAGTGGGGAGGTCCTCACAGATACGCAGTATTTT. As protein: CAWSGEVLTDTQYF.

Only a few counts were recorded for this clone. The chain uses TRBV5-6 and TRBJ1-2, with TRBD1 identical over 7 bases. This CDR3 has 15 residues. V trimming: 2 bases; J trimming: 6 bases; junction bases outside the gene matches: 10. The germline gives CDR1 SGHDT, CDR2 YYEEEE. The CDR3 sequence is CASSFPEDRRNGYTF. CDR3 sequence (DNA): TGTGCCAGCAGCTTTCCTGAGGACAGGAGAAATGGCTACACCTTC.

This clone was picked up a small number of times. The gene calls are TRBV19 and TRBJ1-1; the D gene is possibly TRBD1 (5 bases). This CDR3 region has 14 residues. Germline CDR1 and CDR2: LNHDA and SQIVND (reference sequence). The V end was cut by 0 bases, the J end by 2 bases, with 7 bases between. The CDR3 nucleotides are TGTGCCAGTAGTATAGAGCAGGGTAACACTGAAGCTTTCTTT. Its translation is CASSIEQGNTEAFF. The full variable domain, rest sourced from reference TRBV19 and TRBJ1-1, is DGGITQSPKYLFRKEGQNVTLSCEQNLNHDAMYWYRQDPGQGLRLIYYSQIVNDFQKGDIAEGYSVSREKKESFPLTVTSAQKNPTAFYLCASSIEQGNTEAFFGQGTRLTVV.

This clone turned up a few times. This chain joins TRBV6-1 and TRBJ2-5, with 8 positions matching TRBD2. The CDR3 has 15 residues. CDR1 is MNHNS and CDR2 is SASEGT in the germline V gene. The J segment lost 2 bases and the V segment lost 0 bases, leaving 2 bases of the junction unmatched. Written as DNA, the CDR3 is TGTGCCAGCAGTGAAGCACTAGCGGAGCAAGAGACCCAGTACTTC. This gives the protein CASSEALAEQETQYF.

This clone was detected only once. The CDR3 sequence is CASSSYTEAFF. The CDR3 DNA is TGTGCCAGCAGTTCCTATACTGAAGCTTTCTTT. The V gene is TRBV28, the J gene TRBJ1-1; D is uncertain. The V and J ends lost 4 bases and 5 bases respectively, with 5 bases between them. Germline V lookup: CDR1 MDHEN, CDR2 SYDVKM. CDR3 length: 11 residues.

The gene calls are TRBV5-4 and TRBJ1-3, with 8 bases matching TRBD1. With 0 bases clipped from V and 3 bases from J, the junction kept 2 bases outside the gene matches. Per germline, CDR1 SGHNT and CDR2 YYREEE (reference sequence). The CDR3 sequence is 15 residues long. The CDR3 sequence is CASSLDRGIGNTIYF. Here the CDR3 DNA reads TGTGCCAGCAGCTTGGACAGGGGGATTGGAAACACCATATATTTT.

The chain is built from TRBV2 and TRBJ2-7, with 11 bases that match TRBD2. The trim removed 4 bases at V and 0 bases at J, leaving 5 bases unmatched. CDR1 and CDR2 (germline): SNHLY, FYNNEI. This CDR3 contains 16 residues. The chain's CDR3 is CASSVTSGRASYEQYF. CDR3 DNA sequence: TGTGCCAGCAGTGTAACTAGCGGGAGAGCCTCCTACGAGCAGTACTTC.

The chain carries TRBV29-1 and TRBJ1-4, with D maybe TRBD1 (5 bases). CDR3 length equals 12 residues. V was pared by 4 bases and J by 3 bases, with 6 bases between. Germline-derived CDR1 and CDR2 are SQVTM and ANQGSEA. CDR3 protein: CSVGGANEKLFF. As DNA, the CDR3 is TGCAGCGTTGGAGGGGCTAATGAAAAACTGTTTTTT.